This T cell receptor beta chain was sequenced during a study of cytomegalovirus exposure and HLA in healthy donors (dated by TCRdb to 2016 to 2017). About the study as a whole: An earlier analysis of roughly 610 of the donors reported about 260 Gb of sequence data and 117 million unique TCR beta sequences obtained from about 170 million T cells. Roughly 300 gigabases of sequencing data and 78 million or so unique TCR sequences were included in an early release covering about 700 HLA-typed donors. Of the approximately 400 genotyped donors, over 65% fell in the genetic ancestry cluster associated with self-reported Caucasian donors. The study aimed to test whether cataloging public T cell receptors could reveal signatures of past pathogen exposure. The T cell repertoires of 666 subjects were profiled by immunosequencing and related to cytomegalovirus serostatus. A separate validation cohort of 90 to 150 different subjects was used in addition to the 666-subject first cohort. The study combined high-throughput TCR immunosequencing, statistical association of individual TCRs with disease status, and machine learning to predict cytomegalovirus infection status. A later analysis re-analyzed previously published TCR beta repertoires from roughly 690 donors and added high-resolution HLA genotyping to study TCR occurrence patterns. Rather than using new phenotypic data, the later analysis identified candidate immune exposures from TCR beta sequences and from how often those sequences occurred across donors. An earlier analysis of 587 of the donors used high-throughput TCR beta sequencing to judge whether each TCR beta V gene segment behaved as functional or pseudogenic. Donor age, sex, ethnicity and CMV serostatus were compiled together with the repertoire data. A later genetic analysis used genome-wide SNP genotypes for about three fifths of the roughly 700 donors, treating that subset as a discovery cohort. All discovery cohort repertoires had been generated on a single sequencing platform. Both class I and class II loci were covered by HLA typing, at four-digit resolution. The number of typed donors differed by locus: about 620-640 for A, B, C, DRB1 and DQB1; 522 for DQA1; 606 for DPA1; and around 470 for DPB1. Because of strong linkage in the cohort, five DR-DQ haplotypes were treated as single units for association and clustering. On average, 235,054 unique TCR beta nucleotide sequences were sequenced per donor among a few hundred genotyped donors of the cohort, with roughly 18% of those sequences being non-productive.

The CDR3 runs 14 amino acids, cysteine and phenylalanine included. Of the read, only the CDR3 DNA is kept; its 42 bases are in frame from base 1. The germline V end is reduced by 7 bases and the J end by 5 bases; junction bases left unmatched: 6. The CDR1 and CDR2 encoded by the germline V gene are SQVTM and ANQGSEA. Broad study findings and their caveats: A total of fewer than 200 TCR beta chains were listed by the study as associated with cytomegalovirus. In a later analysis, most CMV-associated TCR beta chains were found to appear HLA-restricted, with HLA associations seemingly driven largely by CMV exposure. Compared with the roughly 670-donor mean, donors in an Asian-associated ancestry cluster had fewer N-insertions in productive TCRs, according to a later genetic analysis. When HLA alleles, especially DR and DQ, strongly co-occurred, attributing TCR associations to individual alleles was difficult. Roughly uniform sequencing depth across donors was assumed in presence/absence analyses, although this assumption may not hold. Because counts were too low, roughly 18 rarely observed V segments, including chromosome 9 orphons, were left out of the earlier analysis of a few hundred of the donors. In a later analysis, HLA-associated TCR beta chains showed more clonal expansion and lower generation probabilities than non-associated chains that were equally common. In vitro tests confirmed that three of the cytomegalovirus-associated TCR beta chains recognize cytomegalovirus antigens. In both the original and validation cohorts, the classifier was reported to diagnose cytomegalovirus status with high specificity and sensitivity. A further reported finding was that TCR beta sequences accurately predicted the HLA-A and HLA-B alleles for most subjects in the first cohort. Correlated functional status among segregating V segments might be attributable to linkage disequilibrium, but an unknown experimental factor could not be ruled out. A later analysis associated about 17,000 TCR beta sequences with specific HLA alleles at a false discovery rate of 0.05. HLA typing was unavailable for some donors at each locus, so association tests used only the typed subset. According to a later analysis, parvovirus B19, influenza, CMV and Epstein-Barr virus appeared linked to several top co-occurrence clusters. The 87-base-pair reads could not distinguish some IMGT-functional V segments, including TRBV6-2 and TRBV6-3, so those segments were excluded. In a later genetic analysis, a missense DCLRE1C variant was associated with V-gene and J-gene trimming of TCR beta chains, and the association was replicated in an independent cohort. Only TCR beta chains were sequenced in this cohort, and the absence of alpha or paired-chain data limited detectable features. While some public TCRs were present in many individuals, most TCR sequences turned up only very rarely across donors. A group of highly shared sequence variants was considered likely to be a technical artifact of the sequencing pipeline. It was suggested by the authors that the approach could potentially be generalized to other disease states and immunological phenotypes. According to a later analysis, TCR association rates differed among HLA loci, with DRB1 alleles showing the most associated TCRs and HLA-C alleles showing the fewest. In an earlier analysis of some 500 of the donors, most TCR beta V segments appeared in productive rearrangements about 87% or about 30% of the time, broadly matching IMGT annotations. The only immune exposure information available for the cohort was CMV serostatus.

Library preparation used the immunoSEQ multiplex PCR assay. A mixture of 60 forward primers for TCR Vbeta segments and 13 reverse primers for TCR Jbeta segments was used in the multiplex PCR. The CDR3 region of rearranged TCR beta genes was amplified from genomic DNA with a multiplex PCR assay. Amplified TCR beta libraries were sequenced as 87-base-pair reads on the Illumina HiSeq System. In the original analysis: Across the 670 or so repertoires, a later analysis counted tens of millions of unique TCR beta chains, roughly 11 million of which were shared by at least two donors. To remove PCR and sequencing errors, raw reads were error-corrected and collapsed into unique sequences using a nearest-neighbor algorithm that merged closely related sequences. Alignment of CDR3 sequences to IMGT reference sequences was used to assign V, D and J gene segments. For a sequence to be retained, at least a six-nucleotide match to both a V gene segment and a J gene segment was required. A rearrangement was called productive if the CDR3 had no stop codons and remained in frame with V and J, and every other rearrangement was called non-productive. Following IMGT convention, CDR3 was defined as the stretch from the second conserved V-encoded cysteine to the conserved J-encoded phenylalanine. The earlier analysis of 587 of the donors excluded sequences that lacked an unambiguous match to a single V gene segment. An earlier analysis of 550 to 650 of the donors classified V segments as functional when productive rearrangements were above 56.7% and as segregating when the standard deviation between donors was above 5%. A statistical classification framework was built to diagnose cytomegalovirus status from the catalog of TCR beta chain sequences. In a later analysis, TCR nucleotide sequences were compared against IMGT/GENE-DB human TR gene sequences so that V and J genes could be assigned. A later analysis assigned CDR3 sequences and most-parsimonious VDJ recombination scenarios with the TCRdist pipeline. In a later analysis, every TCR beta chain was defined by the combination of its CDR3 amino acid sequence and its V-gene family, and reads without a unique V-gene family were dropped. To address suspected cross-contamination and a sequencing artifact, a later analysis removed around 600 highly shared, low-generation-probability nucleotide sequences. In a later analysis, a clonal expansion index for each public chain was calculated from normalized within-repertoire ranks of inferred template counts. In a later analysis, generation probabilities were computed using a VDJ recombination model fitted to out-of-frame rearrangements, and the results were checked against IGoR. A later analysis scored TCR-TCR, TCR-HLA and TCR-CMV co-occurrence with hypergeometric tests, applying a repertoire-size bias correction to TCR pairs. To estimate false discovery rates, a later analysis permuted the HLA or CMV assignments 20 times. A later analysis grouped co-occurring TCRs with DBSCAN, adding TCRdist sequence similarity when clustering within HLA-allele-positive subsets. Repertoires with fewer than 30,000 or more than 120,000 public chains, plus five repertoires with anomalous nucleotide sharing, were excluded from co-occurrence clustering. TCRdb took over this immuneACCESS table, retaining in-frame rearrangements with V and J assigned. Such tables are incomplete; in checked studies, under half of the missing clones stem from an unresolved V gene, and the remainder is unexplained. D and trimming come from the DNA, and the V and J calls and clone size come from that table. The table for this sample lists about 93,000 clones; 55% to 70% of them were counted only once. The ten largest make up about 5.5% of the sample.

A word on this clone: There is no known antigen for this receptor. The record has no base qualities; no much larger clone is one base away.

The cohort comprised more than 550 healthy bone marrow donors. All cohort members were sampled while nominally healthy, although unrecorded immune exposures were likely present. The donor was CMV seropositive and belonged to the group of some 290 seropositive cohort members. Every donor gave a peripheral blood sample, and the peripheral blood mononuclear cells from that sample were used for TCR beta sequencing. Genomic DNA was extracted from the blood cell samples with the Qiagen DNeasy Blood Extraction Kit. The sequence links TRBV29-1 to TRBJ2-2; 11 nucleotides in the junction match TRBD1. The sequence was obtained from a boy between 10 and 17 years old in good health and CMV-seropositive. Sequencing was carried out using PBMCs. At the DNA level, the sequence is TGCAGCGCCCGGGACAGGGGGTTTACCGGGGAGCTGTTTTTT. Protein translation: CSARDRGFTGELFF.